This T cell receptor beta chain was captured in a study of blood T cell repertoires in COVID-19. Study as a whole: T cells, B-cell-depleted T cells, or PBMCs provided the cDNA or gDNA that served as material.

The participants were between roughly 18 and 100 years old and came from roughly 25 US areas. Researchers sorted participants into cohorts using their self-reported clinical history. Under the authors' procedure: Nucleated cell number was recorded as an estimate derived from reference gene primer amplification. Clones were sequenced by immunoSEQ multiplex PCR, and TCRdb holds only the in-frame ones, with some missing. Clone size and the V and J calls come from that table; the DNA yielded D and trimming. The sample gives about 360,000 clones, 88% of which show up once; more than 2% is in the top ten. Germline V gives CDR1 MNHEY, CDR2 SVGAGI. This CDR3 region has 15 residues. With 5 bases clipped from V and 8 bases from J, the junction kept 10 bases outside the gene matches.

The sample taken for sequencing was PBMCs or T cells enriched from blood (not recorded which). The chain joins TRBV6-5 to TRBJ1-2; 11 bases line up with TRBD1. The sequence came from a woman aged 40 to 50 with acute COVID-19. In DNA form, the CDR3 reads TGTGCCAGCAGTCGAGGGACAGGGGGAAAGCACGGCTACACCTTC. Translated: CASSRGTGGKHGYTF.